These 8 T cell receptor beta chains came from one sample sequenced in a study of shared clonotypes between healthy human individuals. Clones were read by immunoSEQ multiplex PCR, and TCRdb kept only the in-frame ones, dropping some. This table holds a few million clones, 80% to 95% found once. The sequencing sample was made of naive CD4+ T cells from PBMCs. Described subset: CD45RA+ positively selected. All receptors derive from a man aged 18 to 35 in good health. Some clones in this sample may be carry-over from other donors' samples.

The chain's CDR3 is CSVGQEGNTIYF. The CDR3 nucleotides are TGCAGCGTTGGACAGGAGGGAAACACCATATATTTT. The chain uses TRBV29-1 and TRBJ1-3; possible D gene TRBD1, 6 bases. This CDR3 is built from 12 residues. In germline, CDR1 is SQVTM, CDR2 ANQGSEA. V was shortened by 4 bases and J by 4 bases, with 8 bases between the two germline ends.

This clone has just a few counts. The V and J genes are TRBV14 and TRBJ2-1, with D unclear. This CDR3 region has 13 residues. V was pared by 1 base and J by 4 bases, with 5 bases between. CDR1 and CDR2 from the germline V gene are SGHDN and FVKESK. CDR3 DNA: TGTGCCAGCAGCCAAGGACGATACAATGAGCAGTTCTTC. Its protein is CASSQGRYNEQFF.

The gene calls are TRBV20-1 and TRBJ2-1; the D is unclear. Trimming removed 3 bases at V and 12 bases at J, with 12 bases between. This CDR3 region has 11 residues. Germline V gives CDR1 DFQATT, CDR2 SNEGSKA (reference sequence). The CDR3 coding sequence is TGCAGTGCTAGGCCGTCTCAGCGGCAGTTCTTC. Translation gives CSARPSQRQFF.

CDR3 DNA: TGTGCCTGGAGCCTGACAGGGGTGCTAAACTATGGCTACACCTTC. Its protein is CAWSLTGVLNYGYTF. The chain links TRBV30 to TRBJ1-2, with TRBD1 matching over 8 bases. Unmatched junction bases numbered 8, after V lost 3 bases and J lost 2 bases. This CDR3 is built from 15 residues. Looked up from germline, CDR1 is GTSNPN and CDR2 is SVGIG (reference sequence).

The chain combines TRBV7-9 with TRBJ2-2; D unresolved. CDR3 length: 14 residues. Germline V gives CDR1 SEHNR, CDR2 FQNEAQ (reference sequence). Trimming stripped 1 base from V and 7 bases from J, with 10 bases between. CDR3 sequence reads: CASSLESQNGELFF. Written as DNA, the CDR3 is TGTGCCAGCAGCTTAGAGTCCCAGAACGGGGAGCTGTTTTTT.

The rearrangement joins TRBV15 to TRBJ2-7; D possibly corresponds to TRBD2 (5 bases). Germline CDR1 LNHNV, CDR2 YYDKDF (reference sequence). V lost 9 bases to trimming and J lost 5 bases, with 23 bases between them. The CDR3 consists of 15 residues. The CDR3 loop reads CATWGREAPSHEQYF. CDR3 coding DNA: TGTGCCACGTGGGGTCGGGAAGCCCCTTCTCACGAGCAGTACTTC.

The sample holds one count of this clone. The rearrangement uses TRBV19 and TRBJ1-5; D not certain. The CDR3 is 16 amino acids. The V gene lost 6 bases and the J gene lost 4 bases, with 19 bases spanning the gap. Germline V lookup: CDR1 LNHDA, CDR2 SQIVND (reference sequence). CDR3 in DNA: TGTGCCAGTAGATCTCTGGTGCGGGGAGCGAATCAGCCCCAGCATTTT. Its translation: CASRSLVRGANQPQHF.

The V gene is TRBV5-1, the J gene TRBJ2-2, with 7 bases identical to TRBD1. V lost 4 bases to trimming and J lost 2 bases; unmatched junction nucleotides: 11. Germline lookup yields CDR1 SGHRS and CDR2 YFSETQ. The CDR3 is made up of 17 amino acids. CDR3 DNA sequence: TGCGCCAGCAGCCAGGACCCCCACAGGGGTAACACCGGGGAGCTGTTTTTT. This encodes CASSQDPHRGNTGELFF.